This T cell receptor beta chain is drawn from a study of lymphopenia after photon versus proton radiotherapy. Study-wide results and caveats: In patients who died, overall survival fell as post-nadir TCR diversity dropped more. Oligoclonal CD8+ Temra expansion after nadir drove photon patients' diversity drop. Proton therapy kept repertoires fairly stable, unlike photons, which gained effector/memory cells.

The CDR3 is 13 residues long. V was trimmed by 3 bases and J by 7 bases, leaving 12 bases between them. Looked up from germline, CDR1 is LNHDA and CDR2 is SQIVND (reference sequence). Note on this clone: Its specificity is not known.

The data were produced by immunoSEQ multiplex PCR, yet TCRdb's version contains in-frame clones alone and is incomplete. Of about 65,000 clones in the sample, 87% are singletons; the top ten hold approximately 10%. The chain recombines TRBV19 with TRBJ1-1, with D possibly being TRBD1 (5 bases). The TCR comes from a man older than 75 with esophageal cancer. This material consisted of peripheral blood, taken from a patient treated with proton-based radiotherapy. CDR3 sequence: CASSIYRPHEAFF. The DNA of the CDR3 is TGTGCCAGTAGTATCTACAGGCCGCATGAAGCTTTCTTT.